This paragraph reports one T cell receptor (beta chain). HTBI primers from iRepertoire and Arm-PCR of CDR3 regions yielded the TCR beta libraries. TCRdb fed the multiplex PCR reads into MiXCR, producing one record per CDR3 protein. Among roughly 500,000 distinct CDR3 sequences listed, more than 20% were seen once. Time point defined: persistent/refractory GD, antithyroid drugs over 5 years with positive TRAb. The authors made the TCR library using RNA they extracted from PBMCs. Patient provenance is recorded as an endocrinology department in Xi'an, China. Trimming took 1 base from V and 2 from J; bases not matched to a gene: 0. CDR3 size: 14 residues. From germline, CDR1 is LNHDA and CDR2 SQIVND (reference sequence). The sample belongs to a study of regulatory T cells in long-lasting Graves disease.

The chain is built from TRBV19 and TRBJ2-7; TRBD2 aligns across 9 bases. Here the sequenced sample was peripheral blood mononuclear cells (PBMCs), taken when the disease was refractory, from a patient treated with antithyroid drugs. This TCR came from a female donor with Graves disease. The CDR3 reads CASSIASGTYEQYF. The CDR3 DNA reads as TGTGCCAGTAGTATAGCTAGCGGGACCTACGAGCAGTACTTC.